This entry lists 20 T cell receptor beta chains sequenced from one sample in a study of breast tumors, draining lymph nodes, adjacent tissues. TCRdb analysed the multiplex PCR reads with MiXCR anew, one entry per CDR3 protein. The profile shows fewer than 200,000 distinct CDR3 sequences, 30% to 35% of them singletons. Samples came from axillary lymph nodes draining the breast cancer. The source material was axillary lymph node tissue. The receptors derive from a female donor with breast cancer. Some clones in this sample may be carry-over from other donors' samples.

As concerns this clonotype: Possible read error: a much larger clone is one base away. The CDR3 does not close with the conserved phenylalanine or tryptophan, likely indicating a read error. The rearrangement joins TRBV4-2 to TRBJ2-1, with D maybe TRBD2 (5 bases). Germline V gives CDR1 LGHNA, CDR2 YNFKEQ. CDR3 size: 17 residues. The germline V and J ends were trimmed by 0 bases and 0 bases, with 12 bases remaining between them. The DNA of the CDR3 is TGTGCCAGCAGCCAAGAGGTAGCGCCTCGCTCCTACAATGAGCAGTTCCTC. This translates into CASSQEVAPRSYNEQFL.

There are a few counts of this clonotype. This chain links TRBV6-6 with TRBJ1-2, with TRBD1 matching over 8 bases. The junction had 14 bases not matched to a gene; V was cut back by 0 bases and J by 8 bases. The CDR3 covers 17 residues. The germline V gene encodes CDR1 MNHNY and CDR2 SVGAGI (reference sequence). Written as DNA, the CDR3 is TGTGCCAGCAGTTACTCGAGTGGACAGGGTATATTTGACGGCTACACCTTC. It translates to CASSYSSGQGIFDGYTF.

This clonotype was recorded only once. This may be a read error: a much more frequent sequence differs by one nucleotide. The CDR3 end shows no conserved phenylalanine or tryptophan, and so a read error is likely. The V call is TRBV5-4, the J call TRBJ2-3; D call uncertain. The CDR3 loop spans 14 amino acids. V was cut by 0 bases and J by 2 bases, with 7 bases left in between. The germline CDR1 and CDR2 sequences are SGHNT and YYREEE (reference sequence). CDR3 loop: CASSLGRDTDTQYS. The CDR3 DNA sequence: TGTGCCAGCAGCTTGGGAAGGGACACAGATACGCAGTATTCT.

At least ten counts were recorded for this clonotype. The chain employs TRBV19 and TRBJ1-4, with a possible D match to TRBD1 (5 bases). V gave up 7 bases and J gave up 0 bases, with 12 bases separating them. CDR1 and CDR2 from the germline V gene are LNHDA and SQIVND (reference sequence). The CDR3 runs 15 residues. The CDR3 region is CASMSRAATNEKLFF. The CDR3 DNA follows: TGTGCCAGTATGAGCAGGGCCGCAACTAATGAAAAACTGTTTTTT.

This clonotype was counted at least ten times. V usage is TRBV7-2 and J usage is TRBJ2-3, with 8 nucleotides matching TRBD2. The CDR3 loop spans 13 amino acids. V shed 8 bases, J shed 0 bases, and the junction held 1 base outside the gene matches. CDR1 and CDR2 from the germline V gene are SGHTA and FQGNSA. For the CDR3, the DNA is TGTGCCAGCCGCGGGGGGAGCACAGATACGCAGTATTTT. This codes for CASRGGSTDTQYF.

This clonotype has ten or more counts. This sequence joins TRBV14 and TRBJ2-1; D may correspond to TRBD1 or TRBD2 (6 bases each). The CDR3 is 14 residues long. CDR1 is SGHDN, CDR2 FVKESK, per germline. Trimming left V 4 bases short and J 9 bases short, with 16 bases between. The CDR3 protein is CASSPGTPGAEQFF. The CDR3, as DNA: TGTGCCAGCAGCCCGGGGACTCCGGGGGCTGAGCAGTTCTTC.

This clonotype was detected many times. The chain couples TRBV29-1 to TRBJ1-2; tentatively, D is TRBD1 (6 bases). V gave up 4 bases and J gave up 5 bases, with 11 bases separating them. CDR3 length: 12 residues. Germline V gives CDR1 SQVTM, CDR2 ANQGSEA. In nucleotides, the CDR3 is TGCAGCGTTGCAGGGGCTGGTTATGGCTACACCTTC. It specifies CSVAGAGYGYTF.

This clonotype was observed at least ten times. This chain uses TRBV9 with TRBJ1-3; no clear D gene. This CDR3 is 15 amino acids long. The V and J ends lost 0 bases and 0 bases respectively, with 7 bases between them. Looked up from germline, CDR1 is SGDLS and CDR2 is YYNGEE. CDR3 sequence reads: CASSVDWSSGNTIYF. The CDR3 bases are TGTGCCAGCAGCGTAGACTGGAGCTCTGGAAACACCATATATTTT.

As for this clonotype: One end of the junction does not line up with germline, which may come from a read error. Written as DNA, the CDR3 is TGTGCCTCCAGTGTCCCTGGCCTAAGTACGCAGTATTTT. Its protein is CASSVPGLSTQYF. This rearrangement joins TRBV24-1 to TRBJ2-3; D remains ambiguous. The germline gives CDR1 KGHDR, CDR2 SFDVKD. This CDR3 is built from 13 residues.

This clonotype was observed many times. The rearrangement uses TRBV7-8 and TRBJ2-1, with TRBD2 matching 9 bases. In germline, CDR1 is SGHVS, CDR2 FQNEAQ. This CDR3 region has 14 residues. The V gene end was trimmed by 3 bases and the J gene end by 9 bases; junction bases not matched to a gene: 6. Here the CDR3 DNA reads TGTGCCAGCAGCTTGGGCGGGGGGGCGGTTGAGCAGTTCTTC. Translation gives CASSLGGGAVEQFF.

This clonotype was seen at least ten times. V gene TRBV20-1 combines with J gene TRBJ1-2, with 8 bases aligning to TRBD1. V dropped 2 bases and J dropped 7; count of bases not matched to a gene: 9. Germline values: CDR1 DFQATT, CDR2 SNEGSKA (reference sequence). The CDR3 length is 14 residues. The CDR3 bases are TGCAGTGCTAGAATTCGCGGGACAGGCGGTGGCTACACCTTC. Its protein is CSARIRGTGGGYTF.

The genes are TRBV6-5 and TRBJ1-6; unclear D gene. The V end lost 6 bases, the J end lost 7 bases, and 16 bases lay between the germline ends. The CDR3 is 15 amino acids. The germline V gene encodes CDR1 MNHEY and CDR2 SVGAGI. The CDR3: CASRDMRPINSPLHF. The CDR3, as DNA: TGTGCCAGCAGAGACATGAGACCGATAAATTCACCCCTCCACTTT.

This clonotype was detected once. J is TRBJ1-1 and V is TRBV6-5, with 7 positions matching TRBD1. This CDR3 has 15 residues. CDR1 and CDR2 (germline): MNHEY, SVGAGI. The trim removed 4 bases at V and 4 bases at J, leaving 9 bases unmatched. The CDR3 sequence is CASSFVQGKGTEAFF. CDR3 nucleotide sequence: TGTGCCAGCAGTTTCGTACAGGGGAAGGGCACTGAAGCTTTCTTT.

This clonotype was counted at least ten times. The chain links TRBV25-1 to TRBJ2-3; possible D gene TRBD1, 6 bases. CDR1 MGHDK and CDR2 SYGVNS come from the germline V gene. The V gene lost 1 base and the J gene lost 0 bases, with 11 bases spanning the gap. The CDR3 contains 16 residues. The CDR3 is CASSELSGASTDTQYF. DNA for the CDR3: TGTGCCAGCAGTGAATTATCAGGGGCCAGCACAGATACGCAGTATTTT.

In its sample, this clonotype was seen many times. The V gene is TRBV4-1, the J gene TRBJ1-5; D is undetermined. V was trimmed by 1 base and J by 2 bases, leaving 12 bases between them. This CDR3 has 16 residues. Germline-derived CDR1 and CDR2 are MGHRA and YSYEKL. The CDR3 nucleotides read TGCGCCAGCAGCCAAGCGGGCGGGGTGGGCAATCAGCCCCAGCATTTT. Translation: CASSQAGGVGNQPQHF.

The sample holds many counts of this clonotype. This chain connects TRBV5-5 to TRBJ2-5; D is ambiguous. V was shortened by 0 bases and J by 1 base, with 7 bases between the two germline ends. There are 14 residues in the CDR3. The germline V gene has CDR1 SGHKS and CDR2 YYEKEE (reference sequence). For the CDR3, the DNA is TGTGCCAGCAGCTTGGGATCGGTCCAAGAGACCCAGTACTTC. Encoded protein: CASSLGSVQETQYF.

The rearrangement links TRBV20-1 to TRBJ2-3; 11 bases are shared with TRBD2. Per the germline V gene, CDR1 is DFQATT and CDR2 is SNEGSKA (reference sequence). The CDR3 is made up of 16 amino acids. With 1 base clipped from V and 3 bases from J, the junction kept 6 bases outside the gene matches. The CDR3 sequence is CSARVIAGGPTDTQYF. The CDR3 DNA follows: TGCAGTGCTAGAGTAATAGCGGGGGGGCCTACAGATACGCAGTATTTT.

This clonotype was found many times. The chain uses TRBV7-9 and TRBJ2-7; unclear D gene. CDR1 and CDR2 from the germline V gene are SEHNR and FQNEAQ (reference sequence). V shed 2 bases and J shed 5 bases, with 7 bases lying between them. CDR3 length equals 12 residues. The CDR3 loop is CASSLLHDEQYF. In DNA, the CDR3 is TGTGCCAGCAGCTTACTCCACGACGAGCAGTACTTC. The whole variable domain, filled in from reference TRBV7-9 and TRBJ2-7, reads DTGVSQNPRHKITKRGQNVTFRCDPISEHNRLYWYRQTLGQGPEFLTYFQNEAQLEKSRLLSDRFSAERPKGSFSTLEIQRTEQGDSAMYLCASSLLHDEQYFGPGTRLTVT.

The CDR3 is CATSDTLDPGQVSRETQYF. DNA for the CDR3: TGTGCCACCAGTGATACGCTAGACCCGGGACAGGTATCGAGGGAGACCCAGTACTTC. The chain combines TRBV24-1 with TRBJ2-5; 8 nucleotides match TRBD1. With V trimmed by 3 bases and J by 5 bases, 19 bases remained unmatched. CDR1 is KGHDR, CDR2 SFDVKD, per germline. This CDR3 spans 19 amino acids.

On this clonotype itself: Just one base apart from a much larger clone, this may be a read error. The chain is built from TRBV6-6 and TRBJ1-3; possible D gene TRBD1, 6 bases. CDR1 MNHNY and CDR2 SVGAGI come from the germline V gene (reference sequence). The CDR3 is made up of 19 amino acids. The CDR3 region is CASSLMIPGGRFAGNIIYF. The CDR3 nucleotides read TGTGCCAGCAGTCTAATGATCCCGGGGGGGCGGTTCGCTGGAAACATCATATATTTT.